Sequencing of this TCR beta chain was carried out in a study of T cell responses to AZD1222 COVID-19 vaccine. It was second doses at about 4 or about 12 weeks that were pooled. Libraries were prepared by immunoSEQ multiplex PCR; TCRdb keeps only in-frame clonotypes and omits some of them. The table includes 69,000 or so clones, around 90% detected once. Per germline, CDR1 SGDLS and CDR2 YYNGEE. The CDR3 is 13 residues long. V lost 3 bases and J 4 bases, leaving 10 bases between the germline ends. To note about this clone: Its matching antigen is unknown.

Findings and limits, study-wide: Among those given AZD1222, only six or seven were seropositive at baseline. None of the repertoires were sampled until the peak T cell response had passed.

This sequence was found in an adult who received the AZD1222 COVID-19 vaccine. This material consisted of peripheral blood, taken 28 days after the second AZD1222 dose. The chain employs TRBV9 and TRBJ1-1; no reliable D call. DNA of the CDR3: TGTGCCAGCAGCGAGGTCCTTGGCACTGAAGCTTTCTTT. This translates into CASSEVLGTEAFF. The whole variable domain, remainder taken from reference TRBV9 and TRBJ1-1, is DSGVTQTPKHLITATGQRVTLRCSPRSGDLSVYWYQQSLDQGLQFLIQYYNGEERAKGNILERFSAQQFPDLHSELNLSSLELGDSALYFCASSEVLGTEAFFGQGTRLTVV.